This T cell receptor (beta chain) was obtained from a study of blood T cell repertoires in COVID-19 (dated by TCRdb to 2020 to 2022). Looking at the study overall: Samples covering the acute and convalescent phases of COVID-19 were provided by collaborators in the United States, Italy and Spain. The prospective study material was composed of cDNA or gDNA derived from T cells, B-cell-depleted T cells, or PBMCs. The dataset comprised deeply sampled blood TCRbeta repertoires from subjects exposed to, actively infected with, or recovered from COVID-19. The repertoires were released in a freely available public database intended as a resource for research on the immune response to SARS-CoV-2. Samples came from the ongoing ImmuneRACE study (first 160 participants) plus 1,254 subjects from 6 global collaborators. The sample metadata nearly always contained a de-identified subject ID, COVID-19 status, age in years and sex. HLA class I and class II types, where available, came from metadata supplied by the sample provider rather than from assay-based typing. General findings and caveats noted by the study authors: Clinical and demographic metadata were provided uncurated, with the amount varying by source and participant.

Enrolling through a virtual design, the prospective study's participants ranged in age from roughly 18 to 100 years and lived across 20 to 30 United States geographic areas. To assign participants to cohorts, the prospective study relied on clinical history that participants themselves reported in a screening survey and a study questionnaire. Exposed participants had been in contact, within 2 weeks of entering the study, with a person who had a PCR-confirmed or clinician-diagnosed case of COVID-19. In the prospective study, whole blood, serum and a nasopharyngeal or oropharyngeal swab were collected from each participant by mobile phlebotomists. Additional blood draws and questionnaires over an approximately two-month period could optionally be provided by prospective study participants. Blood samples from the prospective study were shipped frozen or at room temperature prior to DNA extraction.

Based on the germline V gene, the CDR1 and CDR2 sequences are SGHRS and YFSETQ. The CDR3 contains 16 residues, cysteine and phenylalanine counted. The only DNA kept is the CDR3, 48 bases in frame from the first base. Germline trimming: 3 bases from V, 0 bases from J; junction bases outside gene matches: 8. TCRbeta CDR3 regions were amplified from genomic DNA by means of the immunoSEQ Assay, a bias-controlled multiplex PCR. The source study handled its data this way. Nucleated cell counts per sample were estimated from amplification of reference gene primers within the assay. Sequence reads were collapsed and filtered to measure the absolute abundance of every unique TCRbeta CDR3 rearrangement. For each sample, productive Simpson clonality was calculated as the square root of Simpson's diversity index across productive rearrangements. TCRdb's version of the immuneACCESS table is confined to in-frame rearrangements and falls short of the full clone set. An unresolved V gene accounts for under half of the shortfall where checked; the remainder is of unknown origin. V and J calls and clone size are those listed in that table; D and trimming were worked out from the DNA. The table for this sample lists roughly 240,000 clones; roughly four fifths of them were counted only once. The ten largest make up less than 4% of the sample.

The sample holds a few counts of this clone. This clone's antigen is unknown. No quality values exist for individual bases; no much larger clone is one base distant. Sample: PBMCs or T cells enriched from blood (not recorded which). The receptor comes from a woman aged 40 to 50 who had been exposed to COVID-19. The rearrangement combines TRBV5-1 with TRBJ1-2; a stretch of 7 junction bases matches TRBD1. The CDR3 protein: CASSWGPGQSNYGYTF. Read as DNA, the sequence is TGCGCCAGCAGCTGGGGCCCGGGACAGTCTAACTATGGCTACACCTTC.